This T cell receptor beta chain originates from a study of shared clonotypes between healthy human individuals. Repertoires were generated with immunoSEQ multiplex PCR, while TCRdb's copy carries only in-frame clones and drops some. This table holds roughly 1,600,000 clones, just under 99% found once. The CDR3 consists of 16 residues. V lost 1 base to trimming and J lost 8 bases, with 19 bases between them. Germline V gene lookup returns CDR1 SGHRS and CDR2 YFSETQ. Sequencing input: naive CD4+ T cells sorted from blood. The sample's subset: CD45RA+ positively selected. V usage is TRBV5-1 and J usage is TRBJ2-1, with D perhaps matching TRBD2 (7 bases). The clonotype originates from a man younger than 45 in good health. The CDR3 loop is CASSLSGGGHIDEQFF. CDR3 coding DNA: TGCGCCAGCAGCTTGTCCGGCGGGGGCCACATTGATGAGCAGTTCTTC.